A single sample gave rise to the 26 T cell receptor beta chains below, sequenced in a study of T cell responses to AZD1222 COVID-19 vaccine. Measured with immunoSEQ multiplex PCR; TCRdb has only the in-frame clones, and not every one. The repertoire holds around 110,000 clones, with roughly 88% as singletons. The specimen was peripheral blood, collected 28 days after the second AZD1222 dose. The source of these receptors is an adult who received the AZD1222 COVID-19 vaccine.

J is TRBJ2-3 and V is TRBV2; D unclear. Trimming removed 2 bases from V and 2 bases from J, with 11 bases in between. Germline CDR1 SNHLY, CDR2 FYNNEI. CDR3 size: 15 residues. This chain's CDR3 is CASSEFSPPTDTQYF. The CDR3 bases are TGTGCCAGCAGTGAATTCAGTCCCCCCACAGATACGCAGTATTTT. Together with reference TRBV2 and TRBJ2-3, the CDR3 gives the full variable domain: EPEVTQTPSHQVTQMGQEVILRCVPISNHLYFYWYRQILGQKVEFLVSFYNNEISEKSEIFDDQFSVERPDGSNFTLKIRSTKLEDSAMYFCASSEFSPPTDTQYFGPGTRLTVL.

The CDR3 sequence: CASSSIPSGDGEQFF. CDR3 bases: TGTGCCAGCAGCTCAATCCCGTCAGGGGACGGTGAGCAGTTCTTC. The chain couples TRBV7-3 to TRBJ2-1; tentative D call: TRBD1 (6 bases). V lost 4 bases to trimming and J lost 9 bases, with 19 bases between them. In germline, CDR1 is SGHTA, CDR2 FQGTGA. The CDR3 sequence is 15 residues long.

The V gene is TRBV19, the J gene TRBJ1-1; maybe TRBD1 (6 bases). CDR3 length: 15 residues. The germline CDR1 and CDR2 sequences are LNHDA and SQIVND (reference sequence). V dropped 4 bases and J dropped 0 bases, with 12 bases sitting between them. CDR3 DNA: TGTGCCAGTAGTAAGGGGCGGGACATGAACACTGAAGCTTTCTTT. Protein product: CASSKGRDMNTEAFF. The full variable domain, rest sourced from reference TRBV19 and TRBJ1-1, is DGGITQSPKYLFRKEGQNVTLSCEQNLNHDAMYWYRQDPGQGLRLIYYSQIVNDFQKGDIAEGYSVSREKKESFPLTVTSAQKNPTAFYLCASSKGRDMNTEAFFGQGTRLTVV.

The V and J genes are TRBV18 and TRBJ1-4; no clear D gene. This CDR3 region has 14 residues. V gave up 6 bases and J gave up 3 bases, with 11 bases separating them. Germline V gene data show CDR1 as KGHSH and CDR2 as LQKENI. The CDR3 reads CASSNTEANEKLFF. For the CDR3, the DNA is TGTGCCAGCTCGAACACAGAAGCTAATGAAAAACTGTTTTTT.

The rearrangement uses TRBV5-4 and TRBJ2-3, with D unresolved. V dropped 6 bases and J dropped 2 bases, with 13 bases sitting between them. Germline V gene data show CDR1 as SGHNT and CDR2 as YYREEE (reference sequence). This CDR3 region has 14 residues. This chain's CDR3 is CASTSELYTDTQYF. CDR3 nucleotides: TGTGCCAGCACCTCAGAGCTTTACACAGATACGCAGTATTTT.

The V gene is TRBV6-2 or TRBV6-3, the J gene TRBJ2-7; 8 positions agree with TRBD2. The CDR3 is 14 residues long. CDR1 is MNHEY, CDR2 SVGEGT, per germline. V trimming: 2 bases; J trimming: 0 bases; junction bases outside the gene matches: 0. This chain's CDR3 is CASSYAGGSYEQYF. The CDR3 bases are TGTGCCAGCAGTTACGCGGGGGGCTCCTACGAGCAGTACTTC.

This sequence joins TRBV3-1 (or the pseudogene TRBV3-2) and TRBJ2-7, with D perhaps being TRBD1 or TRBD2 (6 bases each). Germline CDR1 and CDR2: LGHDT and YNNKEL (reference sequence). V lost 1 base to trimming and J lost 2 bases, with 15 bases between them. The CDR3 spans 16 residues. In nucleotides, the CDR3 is TGTGCCAGCAGCCAAGGCTTACCCCGGGGGCCCTACGAGCAGTACTTC. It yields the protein CASSQGLPRGPYEQYF.

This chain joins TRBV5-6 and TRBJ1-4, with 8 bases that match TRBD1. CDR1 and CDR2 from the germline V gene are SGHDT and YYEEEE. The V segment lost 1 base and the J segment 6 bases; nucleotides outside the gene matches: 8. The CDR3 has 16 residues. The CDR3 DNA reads TGTGCCAGCAGCTTGCGTACCAGGGGGCCTTATGAAAAACTGTTTTTT. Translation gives CASSLRTRGPYEKLFF.

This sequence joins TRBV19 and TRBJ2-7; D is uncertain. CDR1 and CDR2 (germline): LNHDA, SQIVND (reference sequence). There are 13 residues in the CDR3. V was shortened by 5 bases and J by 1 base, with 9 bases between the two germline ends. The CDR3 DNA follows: TGTGCCAGTAGTCCCTGGGATTCCTACGAGCAGTACTTC. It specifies CASSPWDSYEQYF. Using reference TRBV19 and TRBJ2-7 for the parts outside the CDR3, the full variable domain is DGGITQSPKYLFRKEGQNVTLSCEQNLNHDAMYWYRQDPGQGLRLIYYSQIVNDFQKGDIAEGYSVSREKKESFPLTVTSAQKNPTAFYLCASSPWDSYEQYFGPGTRLTVT.

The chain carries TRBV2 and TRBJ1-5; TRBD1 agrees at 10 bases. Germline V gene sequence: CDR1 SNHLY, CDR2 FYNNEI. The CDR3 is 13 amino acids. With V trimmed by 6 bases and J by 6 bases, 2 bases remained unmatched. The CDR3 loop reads CASRGQGIQPQHF. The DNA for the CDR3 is TGTGCCAGCAGGGGACAGGGGATTCAGCCCCAGCATTTT.

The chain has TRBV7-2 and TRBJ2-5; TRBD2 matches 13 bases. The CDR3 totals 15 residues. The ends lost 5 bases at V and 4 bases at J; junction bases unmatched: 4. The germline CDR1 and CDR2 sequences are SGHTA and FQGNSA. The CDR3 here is CASSLTSGGIETQYF. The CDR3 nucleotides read TGTGCCAGCAGCCTGACTAGCGGGGGGATAGAGACCCAGTACTTC. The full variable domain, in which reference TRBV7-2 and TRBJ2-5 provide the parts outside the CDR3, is GAGVSQSPSNKVTEKGKDVELRCDPISGHTALYWYRQSLGQGLEFLIYFQGNSAPDKSGLPSDRFSAERTGGSVSTLTIQRTQQEDSAVYLCASSLTSGGIETQYFGPGTRLLVL.

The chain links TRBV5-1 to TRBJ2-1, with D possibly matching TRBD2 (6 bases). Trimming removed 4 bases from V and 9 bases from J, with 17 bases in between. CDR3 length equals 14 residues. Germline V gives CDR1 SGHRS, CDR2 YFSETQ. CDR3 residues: CASSAQGRRGEQFF. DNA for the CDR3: TGCGCCAGCAGCGCCCAAGGACGGCGGGGTGAGCAGTTCTTC.

The CDR3 DNA sequence: TGTGCCAGCAGGCTGACTAGCTTGGCCGGGGAGCTGTTTTTT. Amino acids: CASRLTSLAGELFF. This chain uses TRBV5-8 with TRBJ2-2; 7 bases are a match to TRBD2. CDR3 length: 14 amino acids. The germline gives CDR1 SGHTS, CDR2 YDEGEE. The V gene end was trimmed by 5 bases and the J gene end by 6 bases; junction bases not matched to a gene: 7.

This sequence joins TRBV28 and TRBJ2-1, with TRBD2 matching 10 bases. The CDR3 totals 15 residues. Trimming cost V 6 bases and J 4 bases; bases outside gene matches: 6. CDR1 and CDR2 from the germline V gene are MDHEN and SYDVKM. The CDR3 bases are TGTGCCAGCAGCGTCCTAGCGGGGGAGTACAATGAGCAGTTCTTC. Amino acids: CASSVLAGEYNEQFF. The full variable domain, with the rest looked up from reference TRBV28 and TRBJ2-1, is DVKVTQSSRYLVKRTGEKVFLECVQDMDHENMFWYRQDPGLGLRLIYFSYDVKMKEKGDIPEGYSVSREKKERFSLILESASTNQTSMYLCASSVLAGEYNEQFFGPGTRLTVL.

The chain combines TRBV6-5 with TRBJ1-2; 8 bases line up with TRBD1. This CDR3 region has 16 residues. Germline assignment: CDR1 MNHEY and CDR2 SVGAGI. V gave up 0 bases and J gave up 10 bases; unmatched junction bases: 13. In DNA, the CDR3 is TGTGCCAGCAGTTACTCGTGGGTGACAGGGGCCAGCTTCTACACCTTC. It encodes CASSYSWVTGASFYTF.

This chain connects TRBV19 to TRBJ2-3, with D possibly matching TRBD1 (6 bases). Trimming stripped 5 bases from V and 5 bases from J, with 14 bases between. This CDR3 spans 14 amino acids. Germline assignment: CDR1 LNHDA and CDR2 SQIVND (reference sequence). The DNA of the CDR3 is TGTGCCAGTAGTCCACAGGGTTTGGAAGATACGCAGTATTTT. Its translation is CASSPQGLEDTQYF.

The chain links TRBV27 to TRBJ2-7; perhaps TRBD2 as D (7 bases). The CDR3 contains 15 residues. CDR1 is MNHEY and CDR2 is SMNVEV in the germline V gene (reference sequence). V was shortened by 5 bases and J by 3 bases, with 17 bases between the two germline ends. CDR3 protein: CASSPTGGGSYEQYF. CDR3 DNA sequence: TGTGCCAGCAGTCCAACCGGGGGCGGGAGCTACGAGCAGTACTTC.

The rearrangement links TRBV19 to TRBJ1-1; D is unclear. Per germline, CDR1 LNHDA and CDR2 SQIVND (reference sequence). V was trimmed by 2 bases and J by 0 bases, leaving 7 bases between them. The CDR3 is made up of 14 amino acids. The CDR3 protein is CASSILLMNTEAFF. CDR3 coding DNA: TGTGCCAGTAGTATATTACTCATGAACACTGAAGCTTTCTTT.

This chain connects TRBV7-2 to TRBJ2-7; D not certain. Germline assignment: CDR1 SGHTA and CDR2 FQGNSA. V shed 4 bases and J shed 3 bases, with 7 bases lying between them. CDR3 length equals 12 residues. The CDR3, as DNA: TGTGCCAGCAGCTCGACTCTCTACGAGCAGTACTTC. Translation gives CASSSTLYEQYF.

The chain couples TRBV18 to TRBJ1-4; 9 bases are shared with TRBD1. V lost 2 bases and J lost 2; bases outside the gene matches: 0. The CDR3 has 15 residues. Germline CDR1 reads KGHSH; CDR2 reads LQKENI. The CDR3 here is CASSPGQGTNEKLFF. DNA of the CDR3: TGTGCCAGCTCACCAGGACAGGGGACTAATGAAAAACTGTTTTTT.

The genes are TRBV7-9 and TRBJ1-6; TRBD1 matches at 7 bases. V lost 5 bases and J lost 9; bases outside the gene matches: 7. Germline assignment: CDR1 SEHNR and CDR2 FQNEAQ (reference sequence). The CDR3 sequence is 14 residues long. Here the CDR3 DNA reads TGTGCCAGCAGCCCTCAGGGGGGGGGTTCACCCCTCCACTTT. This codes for CASSPQGGGSPLHF.

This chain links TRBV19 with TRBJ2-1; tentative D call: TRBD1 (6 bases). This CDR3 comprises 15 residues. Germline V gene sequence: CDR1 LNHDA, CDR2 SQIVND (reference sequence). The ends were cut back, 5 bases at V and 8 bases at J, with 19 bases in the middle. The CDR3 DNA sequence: TGTGCCAGTAGTGGGCTAGGGGGACGTTCCGATGAGCAGTTCTTC. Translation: CASSGLGGRSDEQFF.

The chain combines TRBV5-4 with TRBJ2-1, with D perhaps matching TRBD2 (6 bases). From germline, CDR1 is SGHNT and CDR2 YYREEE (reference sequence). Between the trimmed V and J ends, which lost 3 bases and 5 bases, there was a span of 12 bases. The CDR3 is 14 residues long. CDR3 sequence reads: CASSSRERDNEQFF. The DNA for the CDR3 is TGTGCCAGCAGCTCCCGGGAGCGGGACAATGAGCAGTTCTTC. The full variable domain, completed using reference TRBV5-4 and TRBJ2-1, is ETGVTQSPTHLIKTRGQQVTLRCSSQSGHNTVSWYQQALGQGPQFIFQYYREEENGRGNFPPRFSGLQFPNYSSELNVNALELDDSALYLCASSSRERDNEQFFGPGTRLTVL.

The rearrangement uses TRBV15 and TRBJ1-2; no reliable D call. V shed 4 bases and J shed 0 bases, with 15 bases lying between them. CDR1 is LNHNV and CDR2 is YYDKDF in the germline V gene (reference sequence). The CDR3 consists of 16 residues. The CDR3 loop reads CATSMSFARSNYGYTF. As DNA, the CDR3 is TGTGCCACCAGCATGTCCTTTGCCAGATCTAACTATGGCTACACCTTC.

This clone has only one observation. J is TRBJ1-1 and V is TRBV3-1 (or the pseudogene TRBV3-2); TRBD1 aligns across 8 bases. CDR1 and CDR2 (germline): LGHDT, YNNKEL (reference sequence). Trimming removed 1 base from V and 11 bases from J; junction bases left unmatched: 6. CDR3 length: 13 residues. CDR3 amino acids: CASSQGGQVYAFF. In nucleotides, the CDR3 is TGTGCCAGCAGCCAAGGGGGACAGGTCTATGCTTTCTTT.

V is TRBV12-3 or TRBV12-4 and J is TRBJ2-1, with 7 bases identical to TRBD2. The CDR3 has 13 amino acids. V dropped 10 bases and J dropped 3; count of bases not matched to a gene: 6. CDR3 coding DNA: TGTGCCACTCAACAGCGGGGCTACAATGAGCAGTTCTTC. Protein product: CATQQRGYNEQFF.